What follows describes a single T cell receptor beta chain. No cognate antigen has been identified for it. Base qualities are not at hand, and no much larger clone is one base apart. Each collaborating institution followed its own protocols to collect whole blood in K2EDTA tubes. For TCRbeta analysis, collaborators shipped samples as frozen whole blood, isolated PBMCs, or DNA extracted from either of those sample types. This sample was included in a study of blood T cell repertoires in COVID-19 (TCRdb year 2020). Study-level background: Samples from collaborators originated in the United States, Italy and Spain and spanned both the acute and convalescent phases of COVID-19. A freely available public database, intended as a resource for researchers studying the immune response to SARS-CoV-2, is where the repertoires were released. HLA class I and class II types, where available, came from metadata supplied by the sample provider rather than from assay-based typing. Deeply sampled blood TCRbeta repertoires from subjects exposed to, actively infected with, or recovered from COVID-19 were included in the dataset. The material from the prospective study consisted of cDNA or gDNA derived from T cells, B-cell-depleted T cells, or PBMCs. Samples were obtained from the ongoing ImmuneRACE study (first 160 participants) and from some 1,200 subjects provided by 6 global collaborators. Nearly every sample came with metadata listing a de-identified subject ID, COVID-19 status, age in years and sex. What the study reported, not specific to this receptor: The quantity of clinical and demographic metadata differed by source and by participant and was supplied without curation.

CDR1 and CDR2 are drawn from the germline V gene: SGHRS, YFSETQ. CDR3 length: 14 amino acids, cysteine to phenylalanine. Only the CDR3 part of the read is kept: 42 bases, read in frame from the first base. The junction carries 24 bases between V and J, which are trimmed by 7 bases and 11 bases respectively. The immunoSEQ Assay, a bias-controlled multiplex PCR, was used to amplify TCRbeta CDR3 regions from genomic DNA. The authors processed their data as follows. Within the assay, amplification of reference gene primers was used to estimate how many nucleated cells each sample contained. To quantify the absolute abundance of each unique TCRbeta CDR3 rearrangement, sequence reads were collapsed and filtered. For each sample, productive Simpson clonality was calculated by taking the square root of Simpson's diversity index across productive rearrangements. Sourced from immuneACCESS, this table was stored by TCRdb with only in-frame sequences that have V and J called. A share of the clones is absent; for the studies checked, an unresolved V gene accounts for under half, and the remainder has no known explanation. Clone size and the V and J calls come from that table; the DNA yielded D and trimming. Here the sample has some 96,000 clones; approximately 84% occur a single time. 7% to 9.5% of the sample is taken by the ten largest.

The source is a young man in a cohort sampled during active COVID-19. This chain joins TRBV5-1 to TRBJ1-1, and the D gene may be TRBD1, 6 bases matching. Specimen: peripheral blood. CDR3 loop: CASLRDDQGSMAFF. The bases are TGCGCCAGCCTCCGGGACGACCAGGGGTCAATGGCTTTCTTT.